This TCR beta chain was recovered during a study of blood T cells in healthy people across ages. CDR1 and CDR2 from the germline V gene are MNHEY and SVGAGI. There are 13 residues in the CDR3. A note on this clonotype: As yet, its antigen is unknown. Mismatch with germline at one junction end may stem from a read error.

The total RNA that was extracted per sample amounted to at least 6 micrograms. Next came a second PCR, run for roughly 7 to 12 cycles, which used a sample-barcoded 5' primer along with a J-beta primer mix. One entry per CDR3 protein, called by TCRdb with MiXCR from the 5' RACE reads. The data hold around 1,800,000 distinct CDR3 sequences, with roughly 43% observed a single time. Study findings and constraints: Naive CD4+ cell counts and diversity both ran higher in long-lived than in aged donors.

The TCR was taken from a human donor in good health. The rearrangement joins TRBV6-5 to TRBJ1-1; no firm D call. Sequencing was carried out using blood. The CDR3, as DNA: TGTGTCAGCAGTTCCCACCACCGGGCCGAAGCTTTCTTT. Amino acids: CVSSSHHRAEAFF.